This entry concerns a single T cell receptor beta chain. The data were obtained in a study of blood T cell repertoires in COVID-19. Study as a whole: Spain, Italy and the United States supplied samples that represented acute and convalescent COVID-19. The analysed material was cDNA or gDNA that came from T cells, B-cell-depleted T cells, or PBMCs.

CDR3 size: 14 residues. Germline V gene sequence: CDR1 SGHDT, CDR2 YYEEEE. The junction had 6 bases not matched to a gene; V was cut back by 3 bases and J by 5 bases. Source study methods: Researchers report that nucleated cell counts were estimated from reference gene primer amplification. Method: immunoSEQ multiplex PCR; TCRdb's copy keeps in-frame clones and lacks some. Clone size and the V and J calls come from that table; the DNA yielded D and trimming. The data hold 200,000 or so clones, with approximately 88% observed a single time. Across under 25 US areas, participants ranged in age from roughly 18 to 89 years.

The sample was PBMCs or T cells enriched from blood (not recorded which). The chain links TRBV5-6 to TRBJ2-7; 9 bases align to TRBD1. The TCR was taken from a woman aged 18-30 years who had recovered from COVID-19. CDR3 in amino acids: CASSSTGGEDEQYF. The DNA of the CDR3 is TGTGCCAGCAGCTCAACAGGGGGCGAAGACGAGCAGTACTTC.